The text below deals with one T cell receptor beta chain. The clone's antigen remains unknown. No base quality information exists; no much larger clone differs at one position. The data derive from a study of blood T cell repertoires in COVID-19 (TCRdb year 2020). Turning to the overall study: Samples covering the acute and convalescent phases of COVID-19 were provided by collaborators in the United States, Italy and Spain. Where available, HLA class I and class II types were obtained from metadata supplied by the sample provider rather than from assay-based typing. The samples were drawn from the first 160 participants of the ongoing ImmuneRACE study and from under 1,500 subjects provided by 6 global collaborators. The sample metadata nearly always contained a de-identified subject ID, COVID-19 status, age in years and sex. Deeply sampled blood TCRbeta repertoires from subjects exposed to, actively infected with, or recovered from COVID-19 were included in the dataset. The repertoires were released in a freely available public database meant as a resource for research on the immune response to SARS-CoV-2. The material from the prospective study consisted of cDNA or gDNA derived from T cells, B-cell-depleted T cells, or PBMCs. Overall results and qualifications from the work: How much clinical and demographic metadata was included differed by source and by participant, and the metadata was provided uncurated.

TCRbeta CDR3 regions were amplified from genomic DNA by means of the immunoSEQ Assay, a bias-controlled multiplex PCR. As for the original processing: The number of nucleated cells in each sample was estimated from the amplification of reference gene primers within the assay. Sequence reads were collapsed and filtered to measure the absolute abundance of every unique TCRbeta CDR3 rearrangement. Productive Simpson clonality was computed per sample as the square root of Simpson's diversity index over productive rearrangements. The table comes from immuneACCESS by way of TCRdb, which keeps in-frame sequences with V and J called. Part of the clones is missing from these tables; in studies checked, under half for an unresolved V gene and the rest for unknown reasons. That table furnishes V, J and clone size, whereas the DNA furnished D and trimming. The sample table holds roughly 190,000 clones, of which 87% were seen once. Together, the top ten hold approximately 2.4% of the sample.

In the prospective study, participants were about 18 to 95 years old, resided in 24 geographic areas of the United States, and were enrolled through a virtual design. In the prospective study, cohorts were assigned on the basis of participant-reported clinical history obtained from a screening survey and a study questionnaire. For ImmuneRACE Cohort 3, a participant was defined as recovered based on two consecutive negative NP/OP PCR tests, clearance by a healthcare professional, or resolution of symptoms. In the prospective study, mobile phlebotomists collected whole blood, serum and a nasopharyngeal or oropharyngeal swab from each participant. Prospective study participants could optionally give additional blood draws and questionnaires over an approximately two-month period. Prospective study blood samples were shipped either frozen or at room temperature before DNA extraction. The sample taken for sequencing was PBMCs or T cells enriched from blood (not recorded which). The sequence was collected from a woman under 40 who had recovered from COVID-19.

The CDR3 here reads CASSTRTGNYGYTF. The nucleotide sequence reads TGTGCCAGCAGCACCCGCACAGGGAACTATGGCTACACCTTC. The chain employs TRBV3-1 (or the pseudogene TRBV3-2) and TRBJ1-2, and possibly TRBD1, on 6 matching bases. Its CDR3 holds 14 amino acids, cysteine through phenylalanine. Only the CDR3 portion is preserved as DNA: 42 bases, with reading frame beginning at the first base. At the junction V is shortened by 5 bases and J by 2 bases, with 12 bases in between. For CDR1 and CDR2, the germline V gene (reference sequence) lists LGHDT and YNNKEL.